The clone carrying this T cell receptor beta chain has more than one count but fewer than ten. Its antigen is as yet unknown. The data were obtained in a study of blood T cells in healthy people across ages. Next came a second PCR, run for about 7 to 12 cycles, which used a sample-barcoded 5' primer along with a J-beta primer mix. TCRdb processed the 5' RACE reads anew with MiXCR; each CDR3 protein has one entry. The table lists 800,000 or so distinct CDR3 sequences, 62% of them singletons. Notes on the study in general: Donors of long life had a larger count of naive CD4+ cells and greater diversity than aged donors.

This CDR3 is 13 amino acids long. Looked up from germline, CDR1 is SQVTM and CDR2 is ANQGSEA. The junction had 8 bases not matched to a gene; V was cut back by 6 bases and J by 6 bases. The J gene is TRBJ1-2, the V gene TRBV29-1; 9 bases agree with TRBD1. The clonotype originates from a man younger than 40 in good health. The source material was blood. This CDR3 reads CSVGTGPGDGYTF. CDR3 coding DNA: TGCAGCGTGGGGACAGGGCCAGGAGATGGCTACACCTTC.